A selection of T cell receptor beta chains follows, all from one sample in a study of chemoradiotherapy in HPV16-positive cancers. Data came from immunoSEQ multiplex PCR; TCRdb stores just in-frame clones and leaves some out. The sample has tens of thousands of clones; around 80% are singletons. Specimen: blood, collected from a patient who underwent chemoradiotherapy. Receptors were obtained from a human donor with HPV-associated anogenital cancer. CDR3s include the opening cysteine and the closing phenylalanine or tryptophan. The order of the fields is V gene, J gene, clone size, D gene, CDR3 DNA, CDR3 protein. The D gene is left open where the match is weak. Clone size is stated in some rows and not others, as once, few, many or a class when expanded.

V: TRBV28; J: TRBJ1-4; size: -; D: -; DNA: TGTGCCAGCAGTTTATTGGGGCCGGGAAAACTGTTTTTT; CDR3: CASSLLGPGKLFF
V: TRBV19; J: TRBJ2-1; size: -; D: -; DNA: TGTGCCAGTAGTATTAGAGAGAACAATGAGCAGTTCTTC; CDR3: CASSIRENNEQFF
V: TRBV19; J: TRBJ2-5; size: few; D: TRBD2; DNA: TGTGCCAGTAGTATTGGCCTAGCGGGGGGACGGGAGACCCAGTACTTC; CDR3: CASSIGLAGGRETQYF
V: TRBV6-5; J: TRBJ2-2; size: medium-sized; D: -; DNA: TGTGCCAGCAGTTCCCCCGATACTACAATCGGGGAGCTGTTTTTT; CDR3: CASSSPDTTIGELFF
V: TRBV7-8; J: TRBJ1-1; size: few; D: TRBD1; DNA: TGTGCCAGCAGCTTAGCTGACAGGGGGAGCACTGAAGCTTTCTTT; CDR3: CASSLADRGSTEAFF
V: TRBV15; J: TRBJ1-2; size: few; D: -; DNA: TGTGCCACCAGCAGAGAATCCGGGCTTCTGGTCTATGGCTACACCTTC; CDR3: CATSRESGLLVYGYTF
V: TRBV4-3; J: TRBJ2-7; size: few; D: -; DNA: TGCGCCAGCAGCCAATACCCGCTCTCACCTTCGGACGAGCAGTACTTC; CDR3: CASSQYPLSPSDEQYF
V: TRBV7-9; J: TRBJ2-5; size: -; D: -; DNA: TGTGCCAGCAGCGACGGCAGGGCGGGGGAGACCCAGTACTTC; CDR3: CASSDGRAGETQYF
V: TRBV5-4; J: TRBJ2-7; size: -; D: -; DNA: TGTGCCAGCAGCCTGGACCCAGCCCTAGACGAGCAGTACTTC; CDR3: CASSLDPALDEQYF
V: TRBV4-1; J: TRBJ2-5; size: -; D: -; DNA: TGCGCCAGCAGCCCCGAGGAGACTAGGGGACAAGAGACCCAGTACTTC; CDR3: CASSPEETRGQETQYF
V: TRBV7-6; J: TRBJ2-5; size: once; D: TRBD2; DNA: TGTGCCAGCAGACCAACTAGCGCCCAAGAGACCCAGTACTTC; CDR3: CASRPTSAQETQYF
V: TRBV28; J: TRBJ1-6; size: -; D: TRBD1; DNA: TGTGCCAGCAATACAGGGGGCTGGGGTTCACCCCTCCACTTT; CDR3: CASNTGGWGSPLHF
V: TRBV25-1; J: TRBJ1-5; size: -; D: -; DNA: TGTGCCAGCAGTGAAACGGGAGGGAGCAATCAGCCCCAGCATTTT; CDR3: CASSETGGSNQPQHF
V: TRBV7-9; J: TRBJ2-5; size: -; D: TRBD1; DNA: TGTGCCAGCAGTCACGGACAGGAATTTAAAGAGACCCAGTACTTC; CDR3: CASSHGQEFKETQYF
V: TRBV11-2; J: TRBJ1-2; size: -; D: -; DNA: TGTGCCAGCAGCTTAGTCGCAGGCACACAGGCTTTTAACTATGGCTACACCTTC; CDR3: CASSLVAGTQAFNYGYTF
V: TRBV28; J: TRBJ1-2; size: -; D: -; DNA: TGTGCCAGCAGTGTTCTGGGAGGCTACACCTTC; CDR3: CASSVLGGYTF
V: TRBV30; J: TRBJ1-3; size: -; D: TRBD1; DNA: TGTGCCTGGAGCTCAGGACAGGCGTCGGGAAACACCATATATTTT; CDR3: CAWSSGQASGNTIYF
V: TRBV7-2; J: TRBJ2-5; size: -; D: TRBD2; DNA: TGTGCCAGCAGCCCAGTTAGCGGGGGGCCCCAAGAGACCCAGTACTTC; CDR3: CASSPVSGGPQETQYF
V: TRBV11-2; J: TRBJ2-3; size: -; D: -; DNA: TGTGCCAGCAGCTTCCGGCCCCAAGATACGCAGTATTTT; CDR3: CASSFRPQDTQYF
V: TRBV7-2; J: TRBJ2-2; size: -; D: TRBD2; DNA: TGTGCCAGCAGCTTAGTTAGCGGGGGCCTAACCGGGGAGCTGTTTTTT; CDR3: CASSLVSGGLTGELFF
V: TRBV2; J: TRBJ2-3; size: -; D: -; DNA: TGTGCCAGCAGCGCACAACAGGGAGATACGCAGTATTTT; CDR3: CASSAQQGDTQYF
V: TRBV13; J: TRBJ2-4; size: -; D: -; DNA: TGTGCCAGCAGCCCATCCCCTCAGGGAAACATTCAGTACTTC; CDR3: CASSPSPQGNIQYF
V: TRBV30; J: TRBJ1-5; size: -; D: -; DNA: TGTGCCTGGAGTGTAGGGCAGATAAATCAGCCCCAGCATTTT; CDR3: CAWSVGQINQPQHF
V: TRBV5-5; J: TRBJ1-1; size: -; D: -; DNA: TGTGCCAGCAGCTTGGTTGCAGGGACTGGAGAAGCTTTCTTT; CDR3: CASSLVAGTGEAFF
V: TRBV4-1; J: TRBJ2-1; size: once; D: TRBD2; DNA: TGCGCCAGCAGCCAAGTGTGGCTAGCGGGGGGTAATGAGCAGTTCTTC; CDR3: CASSQVWLAGGNEQFF
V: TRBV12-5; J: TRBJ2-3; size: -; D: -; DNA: TGTGCTAGTGGTCCCCAAGGGGCCACAGATACGCAGTATTTT; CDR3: CASGPQGATDTQYF
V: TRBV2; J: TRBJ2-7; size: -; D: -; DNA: TGTGCCAGCAGTGAAAAGGACGGGTACTACGAGCAGTACTTC; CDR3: CASSEKDGYYEQYF
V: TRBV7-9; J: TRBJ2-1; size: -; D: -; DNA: TGTGCCAGCAGCTTAGGAGGTGCGGTAAATGAGCAGTTCTTC; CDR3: CASSLGGAVNEQFF
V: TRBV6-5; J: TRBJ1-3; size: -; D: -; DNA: TGTGCCAGCAGGGGCCCAGGGGCTGGAAACACCATATATTTT; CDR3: CASRGPGAGNTIYF
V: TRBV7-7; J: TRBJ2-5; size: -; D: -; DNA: TGTGCCAGCAGCCCGGAGGGAATGGAAGAGACCCAGTACTTC; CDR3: CASSPEGMEETQYF
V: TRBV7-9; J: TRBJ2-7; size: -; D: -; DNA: TGTGCCAGCAGCCGTAACAACTACGAGCAGTACTTC; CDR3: CASSRNNYEQYF
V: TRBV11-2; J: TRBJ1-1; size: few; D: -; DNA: TGTGCCAGCAGCAGAACAGGGACTGAAGCTTTCTTT; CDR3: CASSRTGTEAFF
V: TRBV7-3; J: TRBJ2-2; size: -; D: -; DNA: TGTGCCAGCAGCCTCACAAACACCGGGGAGCTGTTTTTT; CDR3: CASSLTNTGELFF
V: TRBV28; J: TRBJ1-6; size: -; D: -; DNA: TGTGCCAGCAGTTTGGGAATAGATTCACCCCTCCACTTT; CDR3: CASSLGIDSPLHF